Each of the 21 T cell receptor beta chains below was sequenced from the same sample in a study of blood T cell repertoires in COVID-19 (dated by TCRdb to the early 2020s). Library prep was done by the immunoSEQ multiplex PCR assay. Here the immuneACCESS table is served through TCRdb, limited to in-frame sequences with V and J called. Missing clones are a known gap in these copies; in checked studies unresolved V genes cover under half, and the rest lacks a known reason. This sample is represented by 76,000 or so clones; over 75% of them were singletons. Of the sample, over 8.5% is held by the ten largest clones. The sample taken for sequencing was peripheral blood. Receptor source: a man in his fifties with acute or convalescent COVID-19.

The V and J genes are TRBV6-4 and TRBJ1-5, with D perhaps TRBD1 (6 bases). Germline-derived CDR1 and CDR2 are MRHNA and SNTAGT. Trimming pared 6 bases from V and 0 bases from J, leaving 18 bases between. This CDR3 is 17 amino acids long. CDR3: CASSSNRVPYSNQPQHF. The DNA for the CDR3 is TGTGCCAGCAGCTCAAACAGGGTACCTTATAGCAATCAGCCCCAGCATTTT.

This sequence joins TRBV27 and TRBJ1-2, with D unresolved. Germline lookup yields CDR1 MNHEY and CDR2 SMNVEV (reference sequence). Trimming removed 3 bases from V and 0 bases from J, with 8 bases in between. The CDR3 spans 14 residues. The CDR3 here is CASSFTVANYGYTF. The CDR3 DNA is TGTGCCAGCAGTTTCACAGTCGCTAACTATGGCTACACCTTC.

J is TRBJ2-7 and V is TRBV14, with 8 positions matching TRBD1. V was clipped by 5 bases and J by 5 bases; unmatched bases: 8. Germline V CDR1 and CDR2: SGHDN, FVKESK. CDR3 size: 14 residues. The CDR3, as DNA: TGTGCCAGCAGCTTCGCAGGGGGCTTCAACGAGCAGTACTTC. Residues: CASSFAGGFNEQYF.

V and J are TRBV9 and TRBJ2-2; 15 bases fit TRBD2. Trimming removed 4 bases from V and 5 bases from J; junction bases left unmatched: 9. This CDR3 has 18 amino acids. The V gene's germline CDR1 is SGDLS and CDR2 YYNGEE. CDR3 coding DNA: TGTGCCAGCAGCTCCTGGACTAGCGGGAGGGCCCTGACCGGGGAGCTGTTTTTT. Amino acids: CASSSWTSGRALTGELFF.

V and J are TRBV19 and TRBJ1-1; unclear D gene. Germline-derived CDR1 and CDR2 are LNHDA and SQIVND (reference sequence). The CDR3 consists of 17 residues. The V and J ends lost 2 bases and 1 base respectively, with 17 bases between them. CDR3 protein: CASSIIPNYQTNTEAFF. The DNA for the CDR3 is TGTGCCAGTAGTATAATACCCAACTACCAAACGAACACTGAAGCTTTCTTT.

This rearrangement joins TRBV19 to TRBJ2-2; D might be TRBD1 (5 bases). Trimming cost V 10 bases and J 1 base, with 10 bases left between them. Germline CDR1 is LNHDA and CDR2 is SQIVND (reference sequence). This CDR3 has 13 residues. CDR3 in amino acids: CATLGQNTGELFF. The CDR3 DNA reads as TGTGCCACCCTAGGACAGAACACCGGGGAGCTGTTTTTT. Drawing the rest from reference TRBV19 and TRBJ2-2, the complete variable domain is DGGITQSPKYLFRKEGQNVTLSCEQNLNHDAMYWYRQDPGQGLRLIYYSQIVNDFQKGDIAEGYSVSREKKESFPLTVTSAQKNPTAFYLCATLGQNTGELFFGEGSRLTVL.

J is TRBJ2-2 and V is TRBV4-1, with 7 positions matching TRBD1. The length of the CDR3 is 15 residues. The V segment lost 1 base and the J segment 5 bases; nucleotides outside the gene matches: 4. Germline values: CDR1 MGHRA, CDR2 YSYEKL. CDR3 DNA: TGCGCCAGCAGCCAAGGAGGGGGCAAGACCGGGGAGCTGTTTTTT. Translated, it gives CASSQGGGKTGELFF.

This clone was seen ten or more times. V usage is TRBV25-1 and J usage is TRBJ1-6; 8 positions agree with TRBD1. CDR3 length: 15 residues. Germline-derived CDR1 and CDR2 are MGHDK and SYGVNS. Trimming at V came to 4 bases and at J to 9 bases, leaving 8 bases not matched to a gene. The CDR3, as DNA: TGTGCCAGCAGTGGGGGACAGGTTCTCGGTTCACCCCTCCACTTT. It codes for CASSGGQVLGSPLHF.

DNA for the CDR3: TGTGCCAGTTACCGTCTCTCGACAGGTGGCGGCTACACCTTC. Translated: CASYRLSTGGGYTF. The rearrangement uses TRBV28 and TRBJ1-2, with a possible D match to TRBD1 (6 bases). CDR1 is MDHEN, CDR2 SYDVKM, per germline. Trimming left V 9 bases short and J 8 bases short, with 22 bases between. The CDR3 length is 14 residues.

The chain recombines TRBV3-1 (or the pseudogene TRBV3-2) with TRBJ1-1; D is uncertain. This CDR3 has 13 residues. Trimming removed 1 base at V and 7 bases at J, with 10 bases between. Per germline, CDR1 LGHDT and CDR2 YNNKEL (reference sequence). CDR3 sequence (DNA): TGTGCCAGCAGCCAAGTCGGCGGGAGTGAAGCTTTCTTT. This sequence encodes CASSQVGGSEAFF.

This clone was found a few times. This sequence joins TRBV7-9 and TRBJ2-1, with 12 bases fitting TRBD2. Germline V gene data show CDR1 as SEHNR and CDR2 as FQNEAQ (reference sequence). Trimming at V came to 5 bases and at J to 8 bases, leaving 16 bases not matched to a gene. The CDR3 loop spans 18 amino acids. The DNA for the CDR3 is TGTGCCAGCAGCCGATCTAGACTAGCGGGGGAGTTGCGCTATGAGCAGTTCTTC. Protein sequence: CASSRSRLAGELRYEQFF.

The CDR3 loop is CASSWGEHYNEQFF. The CDR3 DNA is TGTGCCAGCAGTTGGGGGGAACATTACAATGAGCAGTTCTTC. The J gene is TRBJ2-1, the V gene TRBV27, with a possible D match to TRBD2 (6 bases). The CDR3 is 14 residues long. Germline loops: CDR1 MNHEY, CDR2 SMNVEV (reference sequence). V lost 4 bases and J lost 4, with 11 bases in between.

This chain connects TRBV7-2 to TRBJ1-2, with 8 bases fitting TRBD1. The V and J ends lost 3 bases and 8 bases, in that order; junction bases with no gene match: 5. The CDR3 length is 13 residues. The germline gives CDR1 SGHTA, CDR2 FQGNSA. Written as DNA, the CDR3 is TGTGCCAGCAGCTTTTCAGGACAGGGCGGCTACACCTTC. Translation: CASSFSGQGGYTF.

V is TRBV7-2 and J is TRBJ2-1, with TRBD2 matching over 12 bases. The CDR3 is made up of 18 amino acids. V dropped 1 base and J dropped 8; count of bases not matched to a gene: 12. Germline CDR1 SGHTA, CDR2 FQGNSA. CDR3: CASSLEGLAGGPRYEQFF. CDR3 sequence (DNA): TGTGCCAGCAGCTTAGAAGGTCTAGCGGGGGGGCCGAGGTATGAGCAGTTCTTC.

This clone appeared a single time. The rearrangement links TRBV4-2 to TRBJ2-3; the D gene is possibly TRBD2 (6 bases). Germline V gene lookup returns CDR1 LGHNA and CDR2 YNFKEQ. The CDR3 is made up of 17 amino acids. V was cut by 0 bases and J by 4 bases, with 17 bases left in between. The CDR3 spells CASSQDKSTGDADTQYF. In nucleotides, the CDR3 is TGTGCCAGCAGCCAAGACAAGTCGACGGGAGATGCAGATACGCAGTATTTT.

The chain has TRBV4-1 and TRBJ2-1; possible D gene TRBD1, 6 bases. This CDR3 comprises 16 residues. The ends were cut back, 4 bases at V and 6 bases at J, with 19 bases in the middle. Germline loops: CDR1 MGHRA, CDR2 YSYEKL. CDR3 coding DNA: TGCGCCAGCAGCCGAGGGACATTTTTTAAGTTCAATGAGCAGTTCTTC. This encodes CASSRGTFFKFNEQFF.

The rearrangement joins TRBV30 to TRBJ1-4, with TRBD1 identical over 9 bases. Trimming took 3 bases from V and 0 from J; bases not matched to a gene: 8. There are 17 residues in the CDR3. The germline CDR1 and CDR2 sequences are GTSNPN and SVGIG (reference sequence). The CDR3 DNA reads TGTGCCTGGAGCCAACAGGGGGCGCGTACAACTAATGAAAAACTGTTTTTT. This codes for CAWSQQGARTTNEKLFF.

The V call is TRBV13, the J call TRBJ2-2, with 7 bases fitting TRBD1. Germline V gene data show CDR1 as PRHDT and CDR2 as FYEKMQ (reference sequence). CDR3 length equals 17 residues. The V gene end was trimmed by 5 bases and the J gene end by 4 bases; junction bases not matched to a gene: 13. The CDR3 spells CASSTPSDRVVTGELFF. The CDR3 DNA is TGTGCCAGCAGCACCCCCTCCGACAGGGTCGTCACCGGGGAGCTGTTTTTT.

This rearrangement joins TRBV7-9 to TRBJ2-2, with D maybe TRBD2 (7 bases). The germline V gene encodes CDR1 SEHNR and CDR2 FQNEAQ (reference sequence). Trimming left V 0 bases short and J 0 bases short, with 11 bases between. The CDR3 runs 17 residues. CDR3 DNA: TGTGCCAGCAGCTTAGCGTCGGGGGGCACGAACACCGGGGAGCTGTTTTTT. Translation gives CASSLASGGTNTGELFF.

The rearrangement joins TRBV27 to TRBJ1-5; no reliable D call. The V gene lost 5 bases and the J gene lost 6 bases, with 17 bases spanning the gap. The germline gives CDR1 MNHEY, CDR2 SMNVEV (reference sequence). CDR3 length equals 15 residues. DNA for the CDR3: TGTGCCAGCAGTAACGACCTGACGGGTCGTCAGCCCCAGCATTTT. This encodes CASSNDLTGRQPQHF.

CDR3 loop: CASSNPGQIYGYTF. In DNA form, the CDR3 reads TGTGCCAGCAGCAATCCGGGACAGATCTATGGCTACACCTTC. This chain connects TRBV5-4 to TRBJ1-2, with TRBD1 identical over 7 bases. The CDR3 has 14 amino acids. Per germline, CDR1 SGHNT and CDR2 YYREEE (reference sequence). The V segment lost 4 bases and the J segment 4 bases; nucleotides outside the gene matches: 7. The variable domain in full, with the rest retrieved from reference TRBV5-4 and TRBJ1-2, is ETGVTQSPTHLIKTRGQQVTLRCSSQSGHNTVSWYQQALGQGPQFIFQYYREEENGRGNFPPRFSGLQFPNYSSELNVNALELDDSALYLCASSNPGQIYGYTFGSGTRLTVV.